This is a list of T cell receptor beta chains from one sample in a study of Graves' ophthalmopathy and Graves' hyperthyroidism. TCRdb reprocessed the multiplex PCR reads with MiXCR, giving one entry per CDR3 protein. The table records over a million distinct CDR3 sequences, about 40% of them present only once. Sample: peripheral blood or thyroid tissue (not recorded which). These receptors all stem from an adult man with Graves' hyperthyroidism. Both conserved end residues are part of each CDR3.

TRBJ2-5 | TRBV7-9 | CASSLEEGTQETQYF
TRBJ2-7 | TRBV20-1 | CSLLELDISYEQYF
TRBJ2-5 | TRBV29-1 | CSALMGAGNQPQYF
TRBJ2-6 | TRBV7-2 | CASMPRVSGANALTF
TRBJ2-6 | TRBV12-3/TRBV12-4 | CASSPPLSGANVLTF
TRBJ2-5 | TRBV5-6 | CASSFGTVETQYF
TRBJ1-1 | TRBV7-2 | CASSPDRGLHTEAFF
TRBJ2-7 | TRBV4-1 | CASSQEGHWISYEQYF
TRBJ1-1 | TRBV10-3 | CAIRGTGDTEAFF
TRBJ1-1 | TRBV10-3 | CAISEYTGTEAFF
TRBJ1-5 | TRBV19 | CASSITGQHF
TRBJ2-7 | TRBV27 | CASSFNAGSDEQYF
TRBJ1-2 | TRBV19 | CASSLGFLYGYTF
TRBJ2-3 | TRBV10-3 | CAIKSGTGPRDTQYF
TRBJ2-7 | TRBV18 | CASSPPNRYYEQYF
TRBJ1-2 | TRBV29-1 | CSVEGGTALEDYGYTF
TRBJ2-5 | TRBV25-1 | CASLSATGGEETQYF
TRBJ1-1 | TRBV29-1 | CSVDSPGFANTEAFF
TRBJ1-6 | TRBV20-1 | CSANDWTLGNSPLHF
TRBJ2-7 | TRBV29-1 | CSAGQMDSYEQYF
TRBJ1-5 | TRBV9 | CASTPPPGTGHQPQHF
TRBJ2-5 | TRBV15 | CATSRDPATYQETQYF
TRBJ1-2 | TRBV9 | CASSPRQVPNYGYTF
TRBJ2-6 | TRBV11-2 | CASSSIASGANVLTF
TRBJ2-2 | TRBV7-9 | CASSTTGTGELFF
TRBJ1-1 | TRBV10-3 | CASRPPMDRDGGEAFF
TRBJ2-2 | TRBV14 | CASSQTWSGELFF
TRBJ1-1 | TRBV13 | CASSSPDRNTEAFF
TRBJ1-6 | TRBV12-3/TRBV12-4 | CASSLSTESPLHF
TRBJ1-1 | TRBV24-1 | CATSDLKEECSTEAFF
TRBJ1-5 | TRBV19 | CASKESGSYSNQPQHF
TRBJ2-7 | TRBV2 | CASSEWGIGNEQYF
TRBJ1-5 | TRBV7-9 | CASSFGTGSNQPQHF
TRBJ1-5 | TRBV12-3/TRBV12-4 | CASSLGGSRPQHF
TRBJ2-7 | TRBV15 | CATSSRGEEQYF
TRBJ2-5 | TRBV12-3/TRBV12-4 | CASTLWGGVTQYF
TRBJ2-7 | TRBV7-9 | CASSQGPDEQYF
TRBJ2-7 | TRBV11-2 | CASRGGPNEQYF
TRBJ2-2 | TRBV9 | CASSPPQGSGELFF
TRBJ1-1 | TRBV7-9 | CASSSPTGMATEAFF
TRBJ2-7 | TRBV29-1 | CSKGTGSYEQYF
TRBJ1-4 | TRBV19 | CASSLPTSNEKLFF
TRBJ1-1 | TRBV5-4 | CASSPQTGSNTEAFF
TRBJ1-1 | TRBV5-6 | CASSLGDGNTEAFF
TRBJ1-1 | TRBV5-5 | CASSLSRSMNTEAFF
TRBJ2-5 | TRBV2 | CASSARTGVETQYF
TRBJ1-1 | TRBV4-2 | CASSQDAGPTEAFF
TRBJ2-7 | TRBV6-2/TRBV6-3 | CASSFLSEYEQYF
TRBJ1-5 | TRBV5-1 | CASSGDGSIDQPQHF
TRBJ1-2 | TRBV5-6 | CASSSRQEVYGYTF
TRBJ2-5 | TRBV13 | CASSPSYSQETQYF
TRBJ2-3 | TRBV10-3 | CAIGPRSASTDTQYF